These 25 T cell receptor beta chains were sequenced from one sample in a study of blood T cell repertoires in COVID-19. Here immunoSEQ multiplex PCR was the method, and the copy in TCRdb shows in-frame clones only, minus some. Of 270,000 or so clones listed, roughly 91% are singletons. Input material: peripheral blood. Receptors were obtained from a woman in her 30s with COVID-19, enrolled during active disease.

This rearrangement joins TRBV9 to TRBJ2-5; D might be TRBD1 (6 bases). Germline CDR1 reads SGDLS; CDR2 reads YYNGEE. There are 15 residues in the CDR3. Trimming took 1 base from V and 5 from J, leaving 15 bases between them. In DNA form, the CDR3 reads TGTGCCAGCAGCGTAACAGGGACCTTCTTGGAGACCCAGTACTTC. This gives the protein CASSVTGTFLETQYF.

The gene calls are TRBV28 and TRBJ2-7; D is possibly TRBD1 (7 bases). CDR1 is MDHEN, CDR2 SYDVKM, per germline. This CDR3 has 15 amino acids. The ends were cut back, 5 bases at V and 4 bases at J, with 18 bases in the middle. CDR3 in amino acids: CASSETGRTQYEQYF. CDR3 nucleotide sequence: TGTGCCAGCAGTGAGACAGGGAGGACGCAATACGAGCAGTACTTC.

The chain couples TRBV5-1 to TRBJ1-5; 8 nucleotides line up with TRBD1. CDR3 length: 15 amino acids. CDR1 and CDR2 (germline): SGHRS, YFSETQ. The V and J ends lost 0 bases and 8 bases, in that order; junction bases with no gene match: 7. Here the CDR3 reads CASSLGDRRLEPQHF. CDR3 sequence (DNA): TGCGCCAGCAGCTTGGGGGACAGGCGGCTGGAGCCCCAGCATTTT.

This chain connects TRBV4-1 to TRBJ2-1; perhaps TRBD2 as D (5 bases). Germline CDR1 and CDR2: MGHRA and YSYEKL. The CDR3 runs 15 residues. Trimming took off 1 base at V and 1 base at J, with 8 bases between the two ends. Here the CDR3 DNA reads TGCGCCAGCAGCCAAGTGGCGGGTTCCTACAATGAGCAGTTCTTC. Translating it yields CASSQVAGSYNEQFF.

V and J are TRBV6-5 and TRBJ2-3, with a possible D match to TRBD2 (7 bases). Germline V CDR1 and CDR2: MNHEY, SVGAGI. The CDR3 loop spans 15 amino acids. V gave up 6 bases and J gave up 0 bases, with 13 bases separating them. The DNA of the CDR3 is TGTGCCAGCAGCTCCCGGGGGGCTAGCACAGATACGCAGTATTTT. Protein product: CASSSRGASTDTQYF.

The CDR3 is CASSWGQGGYEQYF. The CDR3 DNA reads TGCGCCAGCAGCTGGGGACAGGGAGGATACGAGCAGTACTTC. The V call is TRBV5-1, the J call TRBJ2-7; 9 nucleotides agree with TRBD1. The ends lost 3 bases at V and 4 bases at J; junction bases unmatched: 5. The CDR3 consists of 14 residues. Germline V gene lookup returns CDR1 SGHRS and CDR2 YFSETQ.

The V gene is TRBV5-1, the J gene TRBJ1-4; TRBD1 is a possible D gene (6 bases). Germline V CDR1 and CDR2: SGHRS, YFSETQ. This CDR3 is 17 amino acids long. Trimming cost V 3 bases and J 0 bases, with 15 bases left between them. The chain's CDR3 is CASSSGGGGATNEKLFF. CDR3 bases: TGCGCCAGCAGCTCCGGGGGAGGGGGTGCAACTAATGAAAAACTGTTTTTT.

Written as DNA, the CDR3 is TGTGCCAGCAGCGAACAGGGAATCAATCAGCCCCAGCATTTT. Amino acids: CASSEQGINQPQHF. V gene TRBV5-6 combines with J gene TRBJ1-5; a weak D match, TRBD1 (6 bases). Germline V gene sequence: CDR1 SGHDT, CDR2 YYEEEE. CDR3 length equals 14 residues. Deletions cut 4 bases from V and 3 bases from J, with 11 bases between.

The chain links TRBV11-2 to TRBJ1-1; TRBD1 agrees at 11 bases. Losses at the gene ends were 3 bases for V and 4 bases for J; bases not matched to a gene: 1. Germline V CDR1 and CDR2: SGHAT, FQNNGV. This CDR3 is built from 14 residues. In DNA form, the CDR3 reads TGTGCCAGCAGCTTCGGGACAGGGGGCACTGAAGCTTTCTTT. Translating it yields CASSFGTGGTEAFF.

The V call is TRBV7-9, the J call TRBJ2-1; tentative D call: TRBD1 (6 bases). CDR1 is SEHNR and CDR2 is FQNEAQ in the germline V gene (reference sequence). This CDR3 region has 15 residues. Trimming shortened V by 5 bases and J by 6 bases, and 17 bases separated the two germline ends. The CDR3, as DNA: TGTGCCAGCAGCCCTAGGGGGATTTCGGGCAATGAGCAGTTCTTC. Translation: CASSPRGISGNEQFF.

CDR3 region: CASSLGPGSSYPNEQFF. The CDR3 bases are TGTGCCAGCAGCTTAGGCCCCGGGTCCAGTTATCCCAATGAGCAGTTCTTC. This chain joins TRBV7-9 and TRBJ2-1; D gene uncertain. This CDR3 has 17 residues. Germline CDR1 reads SEHNR; CDR2 reads FQNEAQ (reference sequence). Deletions cut 1 base from V and 6 bases from J, with 19 bases between.

The V gene is TRBV29-1, the J gene TRBJ2-7, with 8 positions matching TRBD1. CDR1 is SQVTM and CDR2 is ANQGSEA in the germline V gene. The CDR3 length is 14 residues. V shed 4 bases and J 4 bases; nucleotides not matched to a gene: 9. This CDR3 is CSVALTGVSYEQYF. Here the CDR3 DNA reads TGCAGCGTTGCATTGACAGGGGTCTCTTACGAGCAGTACTTC.

The chain uses TRBV12-3 or TRBV12-4 and TRBJ2-5; D call uncertain. The V end lost 6 bases, the J end lost 5 bases, and 10 bases lay between the germline ends. There are 12 residues in the CDR3. The CDR3 spells CASRAPWETQYF. CDR3 nucleotide sequence: TGTGCCAGCAGGGCCCCCTGGGAGACCCAGTACTTC.

The rearrangement uses TRBV12-3 or TRBV12-4 and TRBJ2-7, with D perhaps TRBD2 (5 bases). The germline V and J ends were trimmed by 3 bases and 3 bases, with 6 bases remaining between them. CDR3 length: 12 residues. CDR3 region: CASSFRGYEQYF. The CDR3 region has the DNA TGTGCCAGCAGTTTTCGGGGCTACGAGCAGTACTTC.

This chain connects TRBV15 to TRBJ2-7; 9 bases map to TRBD1. V gave up 3 bases and J gave up 6 bases; unmatched junction bases: 6. Germline V gene data show CDR1 as LNHNV and CDR2 as YYDKDF (reference sequence). The CDR3 totals 14 residues. In DNA form, the CDR3 reads TGTGCCACCAGCAGGGGGACAGGGAAGGGCGAGCAGTACTTC. It codes for CATSRGTGKGEQYF.

The rearrangement uses TRBV3-1 (or the pseudogene TRBV3-2) and TRBJ2-5; TRBD1 matches 8 bases. There are 14 residues in the CDR3. Germline lookup yields CDR1 LGHDT and CDR2 YNNKEL (reference sequence). V trimming: 8 bases; J trimming: 1 base; junction bases outside the gene matches: 6. The CDR3 DNA reads TGTGCCAGCTCTGGGGACAGGATCCAAGAGACCCAGTACTTC. Translated: CASSGDRIQETQYF.

The rearrangement joins TRBV29-1 to TRBJ1-1; 8 bases agree with TRBD1. Unmatched junction bases numbered 8, after V lost 6 bases and J lost 8 bases. The CDR3 loop spans 12 amino acids. The V gene's germline CDR1 is SQVTM and CDR2 ANQGSEA. The CDR3 protein is CSVPGGRTEAFF. The DNA for the CDR3 is TGCAGCGTCCCAGGGGGCAGAACCGAAGCTTTCTTT.

The rearrangement links TRBV12-3 or TRBV12-4 to TRBJ1-6; D is possibly TRBD1 (6 bases). The CDR3 runs 13 residues. V was trimmed by 6 bases and J by 8 bases, leaving 11 bases between them. CDR3: CASSLDSYSPLHF. CDR3 in DNA: TGTGCCAGCAGCCTGGACAGCTATTCACCCCTCCACTTT.

The chain combines TRBV7-9 with TRBJ1-4, with TRBD1 as a possible D gene (6 bases). Deletions cut 5 bases from V and 8 bases from J, with 18 bases between. In germline, CDR1 is SEHNR, CDR2 FQNEAQ (reference sequence). The CDR3 totals 15 residues. Here the CDR3 reads CASSPWTDGREKLFF. The CDR3 DNA follows: TGTGCCAGCAGCCCCTGGACAGACGGTCGGGAAAAACTGTTTTTT.

The chain combines TRBV18 with TRBJ1-5; D gene ambiguous. There are 13 residues in the CDR3. The germline V and J ends were trimmed by 3 bases and 4 bases, with 7 bases remaining between them. Germline loops: CDR1 KGHSH, CDR2 LQKENI. CDR3 loop: CASSPGRNQPQHF. The DNA for the CDR3 is TGTGCCAGCTCACCGGGGAGAAATCAGCCCCAGCATTTT.

J is TRBJ2-7 and V is TRBV4-2; 9 positions match TRBD2. The V gene end was trimmed by 0 bases and the J gene end by 4 bases; junction bases not matched to a gene: 10. This CDR3 is built from 17 residues. Germline V gene lookup returns CDR1 LGHNA and CDR2 YNFKEQ. Here the CDR3 DNA reads TGTGCCAGCAGCCAAGAACCGTTAGCGGGGGTAATGTACGAGCAGTACTTC. Its translation is CASSQEPLAGVMYEQYF.

This rearrangement joins TRBV7-9 to TRBJ2-2; TRBD1 agrees at 8 bases. Germline V gives CDR1 SEHNR, CDR2 FQNEAQ (reference sequence). V dropped 3 bases and J dropped 3; count of bases not matched to a gene: 0. The CDR3 contains 14 residues. CDR3 in DNA: TGTGCCAGCAGCTTGACAGGGGACACCGGGGAGCTGTTTTTT. Its translation: CASSLTGDTGELFF.

CDR3 in amino acids: CASRPGTDRNTIYF. The CDR3, as DNA: TGTGCCAGCAGACCTGGGACAGATCGAAACACCATATATTTT. The chain carries TRBV5-4 and TRBJ1-3; 7 positions match TRBD1. CDR1 SGHNT and CDR2 YYREEE come from the germline V gene (reference sequence). This CDR3 region has 14 residues. V gave up 5 bases and J gave up 5 bases; unmatched junction bases: 7.

V gene TRBV11-2 combines with J gene TRBJ2-3; 9 bases align to TRBD2. The CDR3 has 15 amino acids. Losses at the gene ends were 3 bases for V and 3 bases for J; bases not matched to a gene: 4. Looked up from germline, CDR1 is SGHAT and CDR2 is FQNNGV. The CDR3 DNA reads as TGTGCCAGCAGCTTGAGACTAGCGGAAACAGATACGCAGTATTTT. The encoded protein is CASSLRLAETDTQYF.

CDR3 sequence (DNA): TGTGCCAGCAGTCCCACCGGGAGGCAGCCAAATTCACCCCTCCACTTT. Protein: CASSPTGRQPNSPLHF. The V call is TRBV9, the J call TRBJ1-6; no reliable D call. Germline V gene data show CDR1 as SGDLS and CDR2 as YYNGEE. Trimming pared 5 bases from V and 7 bases from J, leaving 19 bases between. This CDR3 has 16 residues.